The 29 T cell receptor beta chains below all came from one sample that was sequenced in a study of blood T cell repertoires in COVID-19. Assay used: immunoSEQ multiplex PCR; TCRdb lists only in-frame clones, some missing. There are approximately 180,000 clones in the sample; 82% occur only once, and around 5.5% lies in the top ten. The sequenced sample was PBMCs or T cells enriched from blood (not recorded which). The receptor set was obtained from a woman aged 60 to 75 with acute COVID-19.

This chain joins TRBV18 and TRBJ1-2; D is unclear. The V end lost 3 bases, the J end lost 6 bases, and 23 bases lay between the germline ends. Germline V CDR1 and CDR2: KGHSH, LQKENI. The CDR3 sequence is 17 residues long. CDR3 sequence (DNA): TGTGCCAGCTCACCTTCGGACTCTCCGCCGAGGGCTAATGGCTACACCTTC. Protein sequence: CASSPSDSPPRANGYTF.

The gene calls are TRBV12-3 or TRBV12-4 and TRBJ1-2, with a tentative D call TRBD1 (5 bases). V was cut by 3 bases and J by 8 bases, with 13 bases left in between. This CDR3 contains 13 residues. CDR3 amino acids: CASSLTLQEGYTF. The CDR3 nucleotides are TGTGCCAGCAGTTTGACCCTACAGGAAGGCTACACCTTC.

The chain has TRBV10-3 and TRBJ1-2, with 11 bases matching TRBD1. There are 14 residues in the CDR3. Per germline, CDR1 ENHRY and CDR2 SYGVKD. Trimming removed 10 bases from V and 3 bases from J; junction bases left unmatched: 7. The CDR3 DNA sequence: TGTGCCAGCGCTCCGGGACAGGGGGACTATGGCTACACCTTC. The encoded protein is CASAPGQGDYGYTF.

CDR3 DNA sequence: TGCGCCAGCAGCCAGACAGGGTTGGTAAATCAGCCCCAGCATTTT. Translating it yields CASSQTGLVNQPQHF. The chain recombines TRBV4-1 with TRBJ1-5, with TRBD1 matching over 7 bases. There are 15 residues in the CDR3. Per the germline V gene, CDR1 is MGHRA and CDR2 is YSYEKL. V was clipped by 3 bases and J by 4 bases; unmatched bases: 6.

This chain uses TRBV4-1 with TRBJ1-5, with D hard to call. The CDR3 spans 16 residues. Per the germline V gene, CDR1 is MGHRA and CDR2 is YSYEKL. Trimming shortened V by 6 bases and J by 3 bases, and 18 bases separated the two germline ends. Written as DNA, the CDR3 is TGCGCCAGCAGACGGGAGGGCGAGGGTGACAATCAGCCCCAGCATTTT. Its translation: CASRREGEGDNQPQHF.

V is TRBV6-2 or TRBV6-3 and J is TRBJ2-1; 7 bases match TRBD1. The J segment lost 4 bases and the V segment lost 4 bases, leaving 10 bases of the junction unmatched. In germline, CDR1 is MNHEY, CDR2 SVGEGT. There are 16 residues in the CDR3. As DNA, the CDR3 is TGTGCCAGCAGTTCGGCCGGGACAGACTTTTACAATGAGCAGTTCTTC. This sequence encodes CASSSAGTDFYNEQFF.

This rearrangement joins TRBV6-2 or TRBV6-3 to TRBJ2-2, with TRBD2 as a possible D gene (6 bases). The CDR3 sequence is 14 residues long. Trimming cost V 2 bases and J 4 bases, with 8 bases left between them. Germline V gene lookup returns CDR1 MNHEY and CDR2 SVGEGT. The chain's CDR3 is CASSYGTSTGELFF. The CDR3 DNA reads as TGTGCCAGCAGTTACGGGACTTCCACCGGGGAGCTGTTTTTT.

CDR3 bases: TGTGCCAGTAGCCCTACAGGGACAGGGACGGGTTCACCCCTCCACTTT. It yields the protein CASSPTGTGTGSPLHF. V and J are TRBV19 and TRBJ1-6; 9 bases agree with TRBD1. The germline CDR1 and CDR2 sequences are LNHDA and SQIVND (reference sequence). With 6 bases clipped from V and 9 bases from J, the junction kept 12 bases outside the gene matches. CDR3 length: 16 amino acids.

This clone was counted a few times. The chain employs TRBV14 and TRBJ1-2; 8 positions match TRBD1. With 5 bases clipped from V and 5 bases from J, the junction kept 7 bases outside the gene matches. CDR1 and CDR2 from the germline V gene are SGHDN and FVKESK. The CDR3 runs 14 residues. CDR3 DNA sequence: TGTGCCAGCAGCGACCAGGGGGCGCGGTATGGCTACACCTTC. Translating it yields CASSDQGARYGYTF.

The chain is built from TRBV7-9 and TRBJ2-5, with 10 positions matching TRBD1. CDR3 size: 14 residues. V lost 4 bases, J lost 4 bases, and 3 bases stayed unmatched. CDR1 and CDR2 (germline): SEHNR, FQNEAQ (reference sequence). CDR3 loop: CASSSGTGVETQYF. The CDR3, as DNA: TGTGCCAGCAGCTCTGGGACAGGGGTAGAGACCCAGTACTTC.

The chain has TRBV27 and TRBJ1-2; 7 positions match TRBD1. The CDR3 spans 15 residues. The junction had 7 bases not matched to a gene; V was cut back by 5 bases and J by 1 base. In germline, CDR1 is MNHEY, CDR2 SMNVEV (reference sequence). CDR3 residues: CASSTRAGGNYGYTF. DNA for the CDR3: TGTGCCAGCAGTACAAGGGCAGGGGGTAACTATGGCTACACCTTC.

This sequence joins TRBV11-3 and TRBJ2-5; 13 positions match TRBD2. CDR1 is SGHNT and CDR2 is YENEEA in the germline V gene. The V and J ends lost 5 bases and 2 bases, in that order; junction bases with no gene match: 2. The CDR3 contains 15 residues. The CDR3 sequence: CASSPGLAGQETQYF. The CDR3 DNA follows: TGTGCCAGCAGCCCGGGACTAGCGGGACAAGAGACCCAGTACTTC.

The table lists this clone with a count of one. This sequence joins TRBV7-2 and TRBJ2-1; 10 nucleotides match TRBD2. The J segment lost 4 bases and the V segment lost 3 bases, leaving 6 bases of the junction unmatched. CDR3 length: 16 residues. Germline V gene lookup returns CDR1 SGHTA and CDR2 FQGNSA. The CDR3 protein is CASSFRPAGGYNEQFF. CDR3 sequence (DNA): TGTGCCAGCAGCTTCCGCCCAGCGGGGGGGTACAATGAGCAGTTCTTC.

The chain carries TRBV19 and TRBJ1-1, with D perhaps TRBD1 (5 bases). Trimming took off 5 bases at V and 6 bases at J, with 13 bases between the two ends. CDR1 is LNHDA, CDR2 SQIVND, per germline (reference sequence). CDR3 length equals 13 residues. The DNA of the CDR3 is TGTGCCAGTAGTGCCCAGCAGGGTTCTGAAGCTTTCTTT. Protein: CASSAQQGSEAFF.

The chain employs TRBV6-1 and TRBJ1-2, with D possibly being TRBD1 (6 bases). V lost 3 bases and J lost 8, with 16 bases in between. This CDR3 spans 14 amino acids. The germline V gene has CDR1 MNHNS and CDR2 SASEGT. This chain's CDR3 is CASSESQGTGGYTF. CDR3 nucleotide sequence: TGTGCCAGCAGTGAGAGTCAGGGGACGGGAGGCTACACCTTC.

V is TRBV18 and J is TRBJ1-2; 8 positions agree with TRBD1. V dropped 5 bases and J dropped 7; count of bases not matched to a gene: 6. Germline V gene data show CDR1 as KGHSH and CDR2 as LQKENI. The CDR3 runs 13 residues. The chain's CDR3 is CASSSDRDSGYTF. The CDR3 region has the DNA TGTGCCAGCTCATCGGACAGGGATAGTGGCTACACCTTC. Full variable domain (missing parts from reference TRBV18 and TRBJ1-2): NAGVMQNPRHLVRRRGQEARLRCSPMKGHSHVYWYRQLPEEGLKFMVYLQKENIIDESGMPKERFSAEFPKEGPSILRIQQVVRGDSAAYFCASSSDRDSGYTFGSGTRLTVV.

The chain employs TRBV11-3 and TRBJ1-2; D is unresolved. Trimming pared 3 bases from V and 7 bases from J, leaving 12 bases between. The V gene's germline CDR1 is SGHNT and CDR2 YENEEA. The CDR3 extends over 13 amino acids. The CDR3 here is CASSFFGNRGYTF. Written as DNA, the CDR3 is TGTGCCAGCAGCTTCTTCGGGAACCGTGGCTACACCTTC.

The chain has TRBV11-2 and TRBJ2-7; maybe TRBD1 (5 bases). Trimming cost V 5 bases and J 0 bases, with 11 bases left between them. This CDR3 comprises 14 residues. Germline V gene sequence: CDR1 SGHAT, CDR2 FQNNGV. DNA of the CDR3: TGTGCCAGCAGCCCGACAGAATTCTCCTACGAGCAGTACTTC. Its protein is CASSPTEFSYEQYF.

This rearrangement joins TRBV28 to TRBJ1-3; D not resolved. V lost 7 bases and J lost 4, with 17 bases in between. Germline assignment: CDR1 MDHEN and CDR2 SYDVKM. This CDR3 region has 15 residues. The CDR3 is CASKKRSFKGNTIYF. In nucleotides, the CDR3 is TGTGCCAGCAAGAAGAGGAGTTTTAAAGGAAACACCATATATTTT.

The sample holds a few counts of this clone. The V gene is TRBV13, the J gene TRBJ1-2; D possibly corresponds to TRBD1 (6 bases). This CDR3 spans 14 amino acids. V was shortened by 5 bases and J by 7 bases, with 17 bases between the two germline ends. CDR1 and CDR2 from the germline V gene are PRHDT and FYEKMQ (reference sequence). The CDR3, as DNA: TGTGCCAGCAGCCGGGACACCGCTATGGGTGGCTACACCTTC. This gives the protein CASSRDTAMGGYTF.

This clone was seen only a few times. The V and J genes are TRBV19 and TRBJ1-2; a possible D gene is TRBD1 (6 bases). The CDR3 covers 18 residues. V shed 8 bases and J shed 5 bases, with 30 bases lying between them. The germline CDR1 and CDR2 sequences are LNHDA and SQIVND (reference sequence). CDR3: CASRTGLSGALLPYGYTF. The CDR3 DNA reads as TGTGCCAGTCGGACGGGGCTCTCAGGGGCCCTCCTCCCTTATGGCTACACCTTC.

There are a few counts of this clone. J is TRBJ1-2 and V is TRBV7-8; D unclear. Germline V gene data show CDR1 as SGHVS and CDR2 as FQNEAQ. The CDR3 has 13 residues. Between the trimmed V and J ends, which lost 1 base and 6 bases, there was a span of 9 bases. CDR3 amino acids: CASSLGEADGYTF. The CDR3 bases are TGTGCCAGCAGCTTAGGGGAGGCGGATGGCTACACCTTC.

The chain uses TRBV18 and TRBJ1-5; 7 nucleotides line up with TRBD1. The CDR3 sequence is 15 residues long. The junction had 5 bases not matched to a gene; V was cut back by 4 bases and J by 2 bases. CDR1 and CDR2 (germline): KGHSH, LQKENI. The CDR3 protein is CASSRGQVGNQPQHF. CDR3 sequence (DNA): TGTGCCAGCTCACGCGGACAGGTGGGCAATCAGCCCCAGCATTTT.

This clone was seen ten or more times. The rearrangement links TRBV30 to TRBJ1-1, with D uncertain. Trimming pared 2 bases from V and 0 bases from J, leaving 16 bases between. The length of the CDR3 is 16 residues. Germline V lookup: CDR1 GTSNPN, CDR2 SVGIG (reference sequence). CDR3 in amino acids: CAWSSGSARMNTEAFF. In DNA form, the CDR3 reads TGTGCCTGGAGTTCGGGTTCAGCCCGGATGAACACTGAAGCTTTCTTT. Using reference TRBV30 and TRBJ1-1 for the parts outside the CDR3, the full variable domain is SQTIHQWPATLVQPVGSPLSLECTVEGTSNPNLYWYRQAAGRGLQLLFYSVGIGQISSEVPQNLSASRPQDRQFILSSKKLLLSDSGFYLCAWSSGSARMNTEAFFGQGTRLTVV.

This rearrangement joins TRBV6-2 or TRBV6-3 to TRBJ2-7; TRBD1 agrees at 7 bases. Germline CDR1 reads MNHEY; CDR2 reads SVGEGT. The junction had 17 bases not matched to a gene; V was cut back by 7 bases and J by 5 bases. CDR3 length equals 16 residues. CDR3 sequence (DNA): TGTGCCAGCACCCCGCTACAGGGGAACTACGGTGACGAGCAGTACTTC. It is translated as CASTPLQGNYGDEQYF.

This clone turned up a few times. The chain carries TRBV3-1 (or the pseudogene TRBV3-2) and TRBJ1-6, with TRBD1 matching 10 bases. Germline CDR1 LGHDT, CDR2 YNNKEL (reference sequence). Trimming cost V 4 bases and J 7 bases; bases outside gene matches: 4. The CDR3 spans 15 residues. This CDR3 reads CASSPGQGGNSPLHF. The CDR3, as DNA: TGTGCCAGCAGCCCCGGACAGGGGGGGAATTCACCCCTCCACTTT.

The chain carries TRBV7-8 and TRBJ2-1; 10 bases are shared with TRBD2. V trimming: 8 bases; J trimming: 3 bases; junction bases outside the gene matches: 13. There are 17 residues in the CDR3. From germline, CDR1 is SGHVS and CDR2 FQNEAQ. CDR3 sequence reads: CASREGPGLANYNEQFF. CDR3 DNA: TGTGCCAGCCGCGAAGGGCCGGGACTAGCGAACTACAATGAGCAGTTCTTC.

CDR3 sequence reads: CASSPGQWATNEKLFF. The CDR3, as DNA: TGTGCCAGCAGCCCAGGACAGTGGGCAACTAATGAAAAACTGTTTTTT. The V gene is TRBV5-5, the J gene TRBJ1-4, with TRBD1 as a possible D gene (6 bases). Looked up from germline, CDR1 is SGHKS and CDR2 is YYEKEE (reference sequence). Trimming stripped 4 bases from V and 0 bases from J, with 13 bases between. The CDR3 runs 16 residues. The entire variable domain, with the rest obtained from reference TRBV5-5 and TRBJ1-4, is as follows: DAGVTQSPTHLIKTRGQQVTLRCSPISGHKSVSWYQQVLGQGPQFIFQYYEKEERGRGNFPDRFSARQFPNYSSELNVNALLLGDSALYLCASSPGQWATNEKLFFGSGTQLSVL.

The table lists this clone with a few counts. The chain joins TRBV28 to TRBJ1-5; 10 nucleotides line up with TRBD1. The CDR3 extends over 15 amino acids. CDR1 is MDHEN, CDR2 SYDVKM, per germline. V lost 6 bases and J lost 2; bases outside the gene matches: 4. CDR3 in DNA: TGTGCCAGCAGACCCGGGACAGGGGGCAATCAGCCCCAGCATTTT. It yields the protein CASRPGTGGNQPQHF.